The clone carrying this T cell receptor beta chain was counted between two and nine times. The length of the CDR3 is 14 residues. Germline V gene sequence: CDR1 MNHNY, CDR2 SVGAGI (reference sequence). Trimming pared 6 bases from V and 2 bases from J, leaving 13 bases between. These data belong to a study of T cell repertoires in cytomegalovirus infection. Each CDR3 protein gets one entry after TCRdb re-called the reads with MiXCR. The data hold about 400,000 distinct CDR3 sequences, with around 18% observed a single time. This rearrangement joins TRBV6-6 to TRBJ1-1, with D uncertain. The sequence was collected from a human donor in good health (CMV status not recorded). Some clones in this sample may be carry-over from other donors' samples. Specimen: PBMCs. CDR3 region: CASSPRPANTEAFF. CDR3 in DNA: TGTGCCAGCAGCCCCCGCCCGGCTAACACTGAAGCTTTCTTT.